These T cell receptor beta chains were read from a single sample in a study of blood T cell repertoires in COVID-19. Sequencing was performed with immunoSEQ multiplex PCR; in TCRdb, only in-frame clones are kept and a portion is missing. The sample has 55,000 or so clones, under 85% seen once. The sample comprised peripheral blood. These receptors were taken from a man between 60 and 75 years old with acute or convalescent COVID-19. CDR3s include the opening cysteine and the closing phenylalanine or tryptophan. The order of the fields is D gene, V gene, J gene, clone size, CDR3 protein, CDR3 DNA. The D gene is left open where the match is weak. Clone size is not always given. Where it is, it says once, few, many or a class for expanded clones.

d_gene: NA
v_gene: TRBV7-8
j_gene: TRBJ1-4
abundance: NA
CDR3aa: CASSLREGGGGEKLFF
CDR3nt: TGTGCCAGCAGCTTGAGGGAGGGTGGCGGGGGTGAAAAACTGTTTTTT

d_gene: TRBD1
v_gene: TRBV4-1
j_gene: TRBJ1-5
abundance: NA
CDR3aa: CASTHRTGENQPQHF
CDR3nt: TGCGCCAGCACCCATAGGACAGGAGAAAATCAGCCCCAGCATTTT

d_gene: TRBD2
v_gene: TRBV5-4
j_gene: TRBJ2-5
abundance: NA
CDR3aa: CAFLAGGYDQETQYF
CDR3nt: TGTGCCTTTTTAGCGGGGGGTTATGACCAAGAGACCCAGTACTTC

d_gene: NA
v_gene: TRBV10-3
j_gene: TRBJ2-5
abundance: NA
CDR3aa: CAISESADGQETQYF
CDR3nt: TGTGCCATCAGTGAGTCGGCAGATGGCCAAGAGACCCAGTACTTC

d_gene: TRBD1
v_gene: TRBV12-3/TRBV12-4
j_gene: TRBJ2-3
abundance: NA
CDR3aa: CASSPTGGYTQYF
CDR3nt: TGTGCCAGCAGTCCAACAGGGGGATATACGCAGTATTTT

d_gene: NA
v_gene: TRBV28
j_gene: TRBJ1-3
abundance: NA
CDR3aa: CASSLGGDSGNTIYF
CDR3nt: TGTGCCAGCAGTTTGGGAGGGGACTCTGGAAACACCATATATTTT

d_gene: NA
v_gene: TRBV4-1
j_gene: TRBJ1-4
abundance: NA
CDR3aa: CASSQDPQTTNEKLFF
CDR3nt: TGCGCCAGCAGCCAAGATCCCCAGACTACTAATGAAAAACTGTTTTTT

d_gene: TRBD1
v_gene: TRBV6-5
j_gene: TRBJ1-5
abundance: NA
CDR3aa: CASSPQGAGNQPQHF
CDR3nt: TGTGCCAGCAGTCCGCAGGGGGCAGGCAATCAGCCCCAGCATTTT

d_gene: NA
v_gene: TRBV11-2
j_gene: TRBJ2-7
abundance: NA
CDR3aa: CASSLNRATYEQYF
CDR3nt: TGTGCCAGCAGCTTAAACAGGGCTACCTACGAGCAGTACTTC

d_gene: NA
v_gene: TRBV5-1
j_gene: TRBJ2-2
abundance: NA
CDR3aa: CASSLGLGTGELFF
CDR3nt: TGCGCCAGCAGCTTGGGGCTAGGCACCGGGGAGCTGTTTTTT

d_gene: NA
v_gene: TRBV4-2
j_gene: TRBJ1-2
abundance: few
CDR3aa: CASSQDRTGPEGYTF
CDR3nt: TGTGCCAGCAGCCAAGATCGAACAGGCCCGGAGGGCTACACCTTC

d_gene: NA
v_gene: TRBV15
j_gene: TRBJ1-2
abundance: NA
CDR3aa: CATSLTANYGYTF
CDR3nt: TGTGCCACCAGTCTGACAGCGAACTATGGCTACACCTTC

d_gene: TRBD1
v_gene: TRBV5-1
j_gene: TRBJ1-3
abundance: NA
CDR3aa: CASSLQGAGNTIYF
CDR3nt: TGCGCCAGCAGCCTGCAGGGGGCTGGAAACACCATATATTTT

d_gene: NA
v_gene: TRBV7-9
j_gene: TRBJ2-2
abundance: NA
CDR3aa: CASSPRVRELFF
CDR3nt: TGTGCCAGCAGCCCGCGGGTGAGGGAGCTGTTTTTT

d_gene: TRBD1
v_gene: TRBV10-3
j_gene: TRBJ1-1
abundance: NA
CDR3aa: CAIMDRGNTEAFF
CDR3nt: TGTGCCATCATGGACAGGGGGAACACTGAAGCTTTCTTT

d_gene: TRBD1
v_gene: TRBV6-6
j_gene: TRBJ1-2
abundance: NA
CDR3aa: CASRRTGLGGYTF
CDR3nt: TGTGCCAGCAGGAGGACAGGGCTAGGTGGCTACACCTTC

d_gene: TRBD1
v_gene: TRBV7-3
j_gene: TRBJ2-1
abundance: NA
CDR3aa: CASSPRTGEDSSYNEQFF
CDR3nt: TGTGCCAGCAGCCCAAGGACAGGGGAGGACAGCTCCTACAATGAGCAGTTCTTC

d_gene: NA
v_gene: TRBV12-3/TRBV12-4
j_gene: TRBJ1-6
abundance: NA
CDR3aa: CASRAGVGSPLHF
CDR3nt: TGTGCCAGCCGGGCAGGGGTCGGTTCACCCCTCCACTTT

d_gene: NA
v_gene: TRBV24-1
j_gene: TRBJ2-1
abundance: NA
CDR3aa: CATSGGAREQFF
CDR3nt: TGTGCCACCAGTGGCGGGGCCCGGGAGCAGTTCTTC

d_gene: NA
v_gene: TRBV10-2
j_gene: TRBJ2-2
abundance: NA
CDR3aa: CAIRRTRNTGELFF
CDR3nt: TGCGCCATCCGCAGGACACGGAACACCGGGGAGCTGTTTTTT

d_gene: NA
v_gene: TRBV7-3
j_gene: TRBJ1-6
abundance: NA
CDR3aa: CASSRQEGSPLHF
CDR3nt: TGTGCCAGCAGCCGTCAAGAGGGTTCACCCCTCCACTTT

d_gene: NA
v_gene: TRBV6-5
j_gene: TRBJ1-2
abundance: NA
CDR3aa: CASSPQATNYGYTF
CDR3nt: TGTGCCAGCAGTCCTCAAGCGACTAACTATGGCTACACCTTC

d_gene: TRBD1
v_gene: TRBV6-6
j_gene: TRBJ1-6
abundance: once
CDR3aa: CASSYEGQLNSPLHF
CDR3nt: TGTGCCAGCAGTTACGAGGGACAGCTTAATTCACCCCTCCACTTT

d_gene: NA
v_gene: TRBV7-9
j_gene: TRBJ2-1
abundance: NA
CDR3aa: CASSPLGAAPYNEQFF
CDR3nt: TGTGCCAGCAGCCCACTGGGGGCAGCACCGTACAATGAGCAGTTCTTC

d_gene: NA
v_gene: TRBV28
j_gene: TRBJ1-1
abundance: many
CDR3aa: CASSSLTTGEAFF
CDR3nt: TGTGCCAGCAGTTCCTTAACTACAGGGGAAGCTTTCTTT

d_gene: NA
v_gene: TRBV19
j_gene: TRBJ1-4
abundance: NA
CDR3aa: CASSIWAVNNEKLFF
CDR3nt: TGTGCCAGTAGTATATGGGCAGTCAATAATGAAAAACTGTTTTTT

d_gene: NA
v_gene: TRBV2
j_gene: TRBJ1-6
abundance: NA
CDR3aa: CASSVTDNSPLHF
CDR3nt: TGTGCCAGCAGTGTAACAGATAATTCACCCCTCCACTTT

d_gene: NA
v_gene: TRBV7-9
j_gene: TRBJ1-5
abundance: NA
CDR3aa: CASSLGGGLNQPQHF
CDR3nt: TGTGCCAGCAGCTTAGGAGGAGGACTCAATCAGCCCCAGCATTTT

d_gene: TRBD1
v_gene: TRBV5-1
j_gene: TRBJ1-3
abundance: NA
CDR3aa: CASSEGAPGNTIYF
CDR3nt: TGCGCCAGCAGCGAGGGGGCGCCTGGAAACACCATATATTTT

d_gene: TRBD1
v_gene: TRBV5-1
j_gene: TRBJ1-6
abundance: once
CDR3aa: CASSLYGQADSPLHF
CDR3nt: TGCGCCAGCAGCTTGTACGGACAGGCAGATTCACCCCTCCACTTT

d_gene: NA
v_gene: TRBV29-1
j_gene: TRBJ2-3
abundance: NA
CDR3aa: CSVEPDSLSTDTQYF
CDR3nt: TGCAGCGTTGAACCCGACAGCCTTAGCACAGATACGCAGTATTTT

d_gene: TRBD1
v_gene: TRBV6-5
j_gene: TRBJ1-2
abundance: NA
CDR3aa: CASGTGSANYGYTF
CDR3nt: TGTGCCAGCGGGACAGGGTCAGCTAACTATGGCTACACCTTC

d_gene: NA
v_gene: TRBV13
j_gene: TRBJ1-1
abundance: NA
CDR3aa: CASSPPLGLEAFF
CDR3nt: TGTGCCAGCAGCCCCCCCCTCGGTCTTGAAGCTTTCTTT

d_gene: TRBD1
v_gene: TRBV18
j_gene: TRBJ1-5
abundance: NA
CDR3aa: CASSPGQGAWMPQHF
CDR3nt: TGTGCCAGCTCACCCGGACAGGGGGCATGGATGCCCCAGCATTTT

d_gene: NA
v_gene: TRBV7-9
j_gene: TRBJ1-1
abundance: NA
CDR3aa: CASSLAGSMNTEAFF
CDR3nt: TGTGCCAGCAGCTTAGCGGGGAGTATGAACACTGAAGCTTTCTTT

d_gene: NA
v_gene: TRBV2
j_gene: TRBJ2-3
abundance: NA
CDR3aa: CASSWVAPALTDTQYF
CDR3nt: TGTGCCAGCAGTTGGGTAGCGCCTGCGCTAACAGATACGCAGTATTTT

d_gene: NA
v_gene: TRBV30
j_gene: TRBJ1-6
abundance: NA
CDR3aa: CAWNRGNSPLHF
CDR3nt: TGTGCCTGGAACCGGGGTAATTCACCCCTCCACTTT

d_gene: TRBD1
v_gene: TRBV9
j_gene: TRBJ1-2
abundance: NA
CDR3aa: CATPQGNYGYTF
CDR3nt: TGTGCGACGCCACAGGGGAACTATGGCTACACCTTC

d_gene: NA
v_gene: TRBV24-1
j_gene: TRBJ1-5
abundance: NA
CDR3aa: CATIPEFGGNQPQHF
CDR3nt: TGTGCCACCATTCCCGAGTTCGGGGGCAATCAGCCCCAGCATTTT

d_gene: NA
v_gene: TRBV2
j_gene: TRBJ2-2
abundance: many
CDR3aa: CASSDPLAANTGELFF
CDR3nt: TGTGCCAGCAGTGATCCGCTAGCCGCGAACACCGGGGAGCTGTTTTTT

d_gene: NA
v_gene: TRBV5-6
j_gene: TRBJ2-7
abundance: NA
CDR3aa: CASSSGYEQYF
CDR3nt: TGTGCCAGCAGCTCAGGGTACGAGCAGTACTTC

d_gene: NA
v_gene: TRBV27
j_gene: TRBJ2-2
abundance: few
CDR3aa: CASSLLSDTGELFF
CDR3nt: TGTGCCAGCAGTTTATTATCGGACACCGGGGAGCTGTTTTTT

d_gene: NA
v_gene: TRBV5-5
j_gene: TRBJ1-1
abundance: few
CDR3aa: CASSLGRASLEAFF
CDR3nt: TGTGCCAGCAGCTTGGGCAGGGCGTCCCTTGAAGCTTTCTTT

d_gene: NA
v_gene: TRBV19
j_gene: TRBJ1-1
abundance: NA
CDR3aa: CASKGTEAFF
CDR3nt: TGTGCCAGTAAGGGGACTGAAGCTTTCTTT